Listed below are T cell receptor beta chains from one sample, sequenced in a study of T cell repertoires in cytomegalovirus infection. TCRdb processed the reads anew with MiXCR; each CDR3 protein has one entry. The sample has approximately 600,000 distinct CDR3 sequences, over 35% seen once. Their target antigens are unknown. Sequencing used cultured PBMCs, obtained from culture after CMV antigen stimulation. The receptors come from a human donor in good health (CMV status not recorded). Some clones in this sample may be carry-over from other donors' samples. Both conserved end residues are trimmed from each CDR3. Rows may omit the clone size; those that give it use once, few, many or a size class.

j_call	clone_size	v_call	cdr3_aa
TRBJ2-7	NA	TRBV20-1	SARLEMEEQY
TRBJ2-3	few	TRBV28	ASSLMWTRGPDTQY
TRBJ2-2	NA	TRBV2	ASSGQWTGELF
TRBJ2-2	NA	TRBV27	ASSLSYSTGELF
TRBJ2-7	NA	TRBV6-6	ASSYGDFYEQY
TRBJ2-7	NA	TRBV5-1	ASSPRTGDYEQY
TRBJ1-3	many	TRBV7-2	ASSFTQDSGNTIY
TRBJ2-7	few	TRBV7-2	ASSPFSAYEQY
TRBJ2-7	NA	TRBV5-4	ASSLGGRGTYEQY
TRBJ1-5	NA	TRBV27	ASSLSSRGNNQPQH
TRBJ1-1	NA	TRBV4-3	ASSQTRAGHVTEAF
TRBJ2-7	NA	TRBV25-1	ASREEGGLSYEQY
TRBJ2-5	few	TRBV12-3/TRBV12-4	ATPEVSGKTQY
TRBJ2-3	NA	TRBV4-1	ASSQVEKTGKTQY
TRBJ2-3	few	TRBV15	ATSTRQGAPTDTQY
TRBJ2-5	few	TRBV11-2	ASSPGGRTGGLPQETQY
TRBJ1-1	many	TRBV7-8	ASSFRDGDTEAF
TRBJ1-1	few	TRBV7-9	ASSLESELGGAF
TRBJ2-7	few	TRBV7-2	ASSKLAGATYEQY
TRBJ2-7	NA	TRBV27	ASSPQLAGKSYEQY
TRBJ2-1	few	TRBV12-3/TRBV12-4	ASTPLGLGVQF
TRBJ1-2	NA	TRBV6-2/TRBV6-3	ASSSSSTYGYT
TRBJ2-4	NA	TRBV2	ASETVAFGIQY
TRBJ1-6	NA	TRBV11-2	ASSRGGVGSPLH
TRBJ2-3	few	TRBV7-9	ASSFVSDTQY
TRBJ1-3	NA	TRBV19	ASSMLVSGNTIY
TRBJ2-1	NA	TRBV2	ASKGLRESQQF
TRBJ1-5	many	TRBV7-2	ASSFQGVDQPQH
TRBJ2-7	NA	TRBV15	ATSRVGSHPEQY
TRBJ2-1	few	TRBV15	ATGGGGARGEQF
TRBJ2-7	NA	TRBV15	ATSRGDAGTRIYEQY
TRBJ2-3	NA	TRBV6-2/TRBV6-3	ASSYSSPGGTQY
TRBJ2-7	NA	TRBV6-1	ASSWEDRGGYEQY
TRBJ1-4	NA	TRBV6-1	ASSESWTPTTNEKLF
TRBJ2-2	NA	TRBV7-9	ASSLNRHTGELF
TRBJ2-7	few	TRBV12-3/TRBV12-4	ASRYAEGLAIYEQY
TRBJ2-1	NA	TRBV20-1	SVDRSRAGEQF
TRBJ2-7	few	TRBV18	ASSRGPGSYEQY
TRBJ2-3	few	TRBV7-8	ASSFAADTQY
TRBJ2-4	NA	TRBV12-3/TRBV12-4	ASSPWVGVLEGVNIQY
TRBJ2-3	NA	TRBV12-3/TRBV12-4	ASSLAQGGSSTDTQY
TRBJ1-4	NA	TRBV6-1	ASSQRSTNEKLF
TRBJ2-3	few	TRBV28	ASSPEALADTQY
TRBJ2-5	NA	TRBV6-8	ASSLSGGPYQETQY
TRBJ2-7	few	TRBV6-1	ASSTGDRAYEQY
TRBJ2-5	NA	TRBV12-3/TRBV12-4	ASSFRGAVGRETQY
TRBJ1-5	NA	TRBV15	ATSRGGTPNSNQPQH
TRBJ1-5	NA	TRBV12-3/TRBV12-4	ASTGQGANQPQH